Sequencing of this T cell receptor beta chain was carried out in a study of OX40 agonist ivuxolimab in advanced cancers. The study, taken as a whole, reports: Clonal expansion from baseline to week 6 occurred in both CD4+ and CD8+ T cells. Patients with a partial response at 0.1-3.0 mg/kg had among the lowest clonal expansion.

People who had autoimmune disease history or systemic immunosuppression were excluded. This clone has only a few counts. Its antigen is not identified. Some clones are missing from TCRdb's copy, which holds only in-frame ones; the method was immunoSEQ multiplex PCR. This table has 80,000 to 100,000 clones, about nine tenths appearing once. Germline V lookup: CDR1 MDHEN, CDR2 SYDVKM. The length of the CDR3 is 13 residues. V gave up 4 bases and J gave up 4 bases, with 10 bases separating them. The receptor comes from an adult with an advanced solid tumor such as melanoma, head and neck, liver or kidney cancer. This specimen consisted of CD4+ or CD8+ T cells sorted from blood, obtained in a trial of the OX40 agonist ivuxolimab. The chain couples TRBV28 to TRBJ1-1; D gene uncertain. CDR3 in DNA: TGTGCCAGCAGTTCAATAGCTTTCACTGAAGCTTTCTTT. This sequence encodes CASSSIAFTEAFF. The complete variable domain, with remaining parts taken from reference TRBV28 and TRBJ1-1, reads DVKVTQSSRYLVKRTGEKVFLECVQDMDHENMFWYRQDPGLGLRLIYFSYDVKMKEKGDIPEGYSVSREKKERFSLILESASTNQTSMYLCASSSIAFTEAFFGQGTRLTVV.